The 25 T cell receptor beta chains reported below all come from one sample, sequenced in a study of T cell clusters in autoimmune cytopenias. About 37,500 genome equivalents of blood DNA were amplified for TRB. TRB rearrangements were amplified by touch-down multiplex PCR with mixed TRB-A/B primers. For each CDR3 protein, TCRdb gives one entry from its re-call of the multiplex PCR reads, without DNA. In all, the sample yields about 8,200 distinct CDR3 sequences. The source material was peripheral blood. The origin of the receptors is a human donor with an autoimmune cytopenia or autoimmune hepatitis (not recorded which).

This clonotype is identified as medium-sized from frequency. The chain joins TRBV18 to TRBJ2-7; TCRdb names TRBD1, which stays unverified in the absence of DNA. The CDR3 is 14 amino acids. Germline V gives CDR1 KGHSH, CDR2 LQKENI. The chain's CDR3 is CASSPRRGLYEQYF.

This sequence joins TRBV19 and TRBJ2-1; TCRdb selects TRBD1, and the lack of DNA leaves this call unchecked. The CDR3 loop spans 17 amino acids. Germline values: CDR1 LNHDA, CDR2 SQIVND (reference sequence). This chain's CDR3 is CASNSFSGTGFSSEQFF.

The CDR3 is CASTHAPGTDTQYF. This rearrangement joins TRBV28 to TRBJ2-3. The germline V gene encodes CDR1 MDHEN and CDR2 SYDVKM. The CDR3 totals 14 residues.

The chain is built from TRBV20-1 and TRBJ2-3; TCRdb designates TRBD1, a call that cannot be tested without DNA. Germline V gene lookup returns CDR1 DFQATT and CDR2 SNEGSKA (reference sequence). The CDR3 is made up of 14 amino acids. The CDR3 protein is CSARTPGASDTQYF.

CDR3: CSARDGGYPNTEAFF. The rearrangement joins TRBV20-1 to TRBJ1-1. This CDR3 contains 15 residues. Germline V gives CDR1 DFQATT, CDR2 SNEGSKA (reference sequence).

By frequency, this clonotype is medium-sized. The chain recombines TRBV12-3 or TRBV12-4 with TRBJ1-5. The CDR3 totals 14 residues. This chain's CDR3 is CASSSGLSNQPQHF.

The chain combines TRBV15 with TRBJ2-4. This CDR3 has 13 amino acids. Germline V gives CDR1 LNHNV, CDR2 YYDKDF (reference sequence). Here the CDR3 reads CATSRDIRNIQYF.

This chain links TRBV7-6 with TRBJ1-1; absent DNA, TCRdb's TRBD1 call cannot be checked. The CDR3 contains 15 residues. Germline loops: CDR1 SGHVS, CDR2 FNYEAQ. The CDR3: CASSLMLPRDAEAFF.

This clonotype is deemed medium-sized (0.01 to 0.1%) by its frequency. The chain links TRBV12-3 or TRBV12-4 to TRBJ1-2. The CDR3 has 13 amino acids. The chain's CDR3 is CASSLPELYGYTF.

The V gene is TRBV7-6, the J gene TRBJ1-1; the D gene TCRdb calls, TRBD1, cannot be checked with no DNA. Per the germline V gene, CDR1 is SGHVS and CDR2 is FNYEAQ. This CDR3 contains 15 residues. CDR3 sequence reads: CASSSPGTLNTEAFF.

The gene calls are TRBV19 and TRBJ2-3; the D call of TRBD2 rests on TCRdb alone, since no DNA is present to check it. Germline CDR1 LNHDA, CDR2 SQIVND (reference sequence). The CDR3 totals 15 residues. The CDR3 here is CASSFTGLLTDTQYF.

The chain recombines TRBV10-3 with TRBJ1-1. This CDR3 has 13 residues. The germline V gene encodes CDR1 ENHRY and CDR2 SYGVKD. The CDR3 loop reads CAISEGLNTEAFF.

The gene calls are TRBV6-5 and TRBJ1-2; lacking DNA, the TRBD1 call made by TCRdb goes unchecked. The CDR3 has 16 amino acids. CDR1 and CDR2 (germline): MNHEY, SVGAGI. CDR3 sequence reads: CASSRSPRQMGYGYTF.

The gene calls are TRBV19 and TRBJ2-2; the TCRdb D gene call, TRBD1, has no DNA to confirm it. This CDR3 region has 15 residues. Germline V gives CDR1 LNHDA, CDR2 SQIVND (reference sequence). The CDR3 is CASSRTGGWTGELFF.

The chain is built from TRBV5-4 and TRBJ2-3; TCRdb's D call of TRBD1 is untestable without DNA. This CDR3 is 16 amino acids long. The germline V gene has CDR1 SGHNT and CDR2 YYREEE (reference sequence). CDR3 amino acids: CASSTRANYLTDTQYF.

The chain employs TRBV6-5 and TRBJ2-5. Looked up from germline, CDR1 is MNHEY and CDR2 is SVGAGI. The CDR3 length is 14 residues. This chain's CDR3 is CASSPRAPQETQYF.

CDR3 amino acids: CASSPSGGRDTQYF. This chain connects TRBV11-2 to TRBJ2-3; TCRdb names TRBD2, which stays unverified in the absence of DNA. The CDR3 extends over 14 amino acids. From germline, CDR1 is SGHAT and CDR2 FQNNGV. Full variable domain (outside the CDR3, taken from reference TRBV11-2 and TRBJ2-3): EAGVAQSPRYKIIEKRQSVAFWCNPISGHATLYWYQQILGQGPKLLIQFQNNGVVDDSQLPKDRFSAERLKGVDSTLKIQPAKLEDSAVYLCASSPSGGRDTQYFGPGTRLTVL.

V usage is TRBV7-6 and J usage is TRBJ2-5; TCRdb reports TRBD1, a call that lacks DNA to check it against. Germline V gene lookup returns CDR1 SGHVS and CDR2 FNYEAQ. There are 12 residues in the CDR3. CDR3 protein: CASSFRGATQYF.

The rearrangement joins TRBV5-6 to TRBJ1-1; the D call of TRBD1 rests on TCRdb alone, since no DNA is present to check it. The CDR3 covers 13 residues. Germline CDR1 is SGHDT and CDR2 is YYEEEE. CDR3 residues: CASSWKWGTEAFF.

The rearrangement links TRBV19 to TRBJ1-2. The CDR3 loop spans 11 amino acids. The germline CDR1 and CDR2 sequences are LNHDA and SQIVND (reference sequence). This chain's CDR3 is CASKGNYGYTF.

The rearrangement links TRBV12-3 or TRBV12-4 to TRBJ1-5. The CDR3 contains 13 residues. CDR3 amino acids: CASSVGFMQPQHF.

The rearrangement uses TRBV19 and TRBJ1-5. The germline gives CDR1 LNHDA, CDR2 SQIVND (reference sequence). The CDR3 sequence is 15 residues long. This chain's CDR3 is CASSRARQEDQPQHF.

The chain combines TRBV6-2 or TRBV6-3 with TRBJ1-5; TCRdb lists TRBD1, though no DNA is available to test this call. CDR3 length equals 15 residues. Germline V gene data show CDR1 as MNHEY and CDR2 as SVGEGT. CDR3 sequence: CASSEPGQAYRPQHF.

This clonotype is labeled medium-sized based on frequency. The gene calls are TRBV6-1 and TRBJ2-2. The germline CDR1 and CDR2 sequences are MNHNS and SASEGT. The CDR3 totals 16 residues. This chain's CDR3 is CASSVALPEGTGELFF.

CDR3 loop: CASSLPPGHGGEQFF. This rearrangement joins TRBV28 to TRBJ2-1; TCRdb's D call, TRBD1, is unchecked because there is no DNA. CDR3 length: 15 residues. In germline, CDR1 is MDHEN, CDR2 SYDVKM.